These 23 T cell receptor beta chains were all obtained from the same sample, sequenced in a study of beta chain features in type 1 diabetes. Every isolated RNA sample was fully reverse transcribed, so sequencing captured expressed TCRB transcripts. Libraries were prepared by immunoSEQ multiplex PCR; TCRdb keeps only in-frame clonotypes and omits some of them. The sample lists some 220,000 clones; approximately 10% were seen once. Sequencing was performed on central memory CD4+ T cells from blood. These receptors were taken from a man between 18 and 29 years old in good health.

V gene TRBV11-2 combines with J gene TRBJ2-1; perhaps TRBD2 as D (6 bases). The CDR3 length is 16 residues. Trimming shortened V by 4 bases and J by 0 bases, and 13 bases separated the two germline ends. Germline CDR1 SGHAT, CDR2 FQNNGV. The CDR3 spells CASSSQAGRSYNEQFF. The CDR3 coding sequence is TGTGCCAGCAGCTCTCAAGCGGGCCGCTCCTACAATGAGCAGTTCTTC. The whole variable domain, remainder taken from reference TRBV11-2 and TRBJ2-1, is EAGVAQSPRYKIIEKRQSVAFWCNPISGHATLYWYQQILGQGPKLLIQFQNNGVVDDSQLPKDRFSAERLKGVDSTLKIQPAKLEDSAVYLCASSSQAGRSYNEQFFGPGTRLTVL.

This clone came up a few times. The rearrangement links TRBV30 to TRBJ2-7, with 15 bases identical to TRBD2. V lost 0 bases and J lost 6; bases outside the gene matches: 6. Germline V gene data show CDR1 as GTSNPN and CDR2 as SVGIG (reference sequence). This CDR3 contains 16 residues. CDR3 sequence reads: CAWSVLGLAGGGEQYF. The DNA of the CDR3 is TGTGCCTGGAGTGTACTGGGACTAGCGGGAGGTGGCGAGCAGTACTTC.

This clone was seen a handful of times. The chain joins TRBV30 to TRBJ1-5; no clear D. In germline, CDR1 is GTSNPN, CDR2 SVGIG (reference sequence). Trimming cost V 0 bases and J 4 bases, with 4 bases left between them. The CDR3 is 12 amino acids. The CDR3 loop reads CAWSVLNQPQHF. In nucleotides, the CDR3 is TGTGCCTGGAGTGTACTTAATCAGCCCCAGCATTTT.

The V call is TRBV7-2, the J call TRBJ1-1; TRBD1 is a possible D gene (6 bases). The germline V and J ends were trimmed by 5 bases and 0 bases, with 16 bases remaining between them. This CDR3 spans 16 amino acids. CDR1 SGHTA and CDR2 FQGNSA come from the germline V gene. CDR3 DNA: TGTGCCAGCAGCCTGGTAGGGGGTGGGATGAACACTGAAGCTTTCTTT. It codes for CASSLVGGGMNTEAFF.

A few counts support this clone. The V call is TRBV10-2, the J call TRBJ2-1; the match to TRBD2 covers 7 bases. CDR1 and CDR2 from the germline V gene are WSHSY and SAAADI. This CDR3 is built from 15 residues. With V trimmed by 7 bases and J by 6 bases, 12 bases remained unmatched. DNA for the CDR3: TGCGCCAGCAAGCCCGGGACTAATATTGGCAATGAGCAGTTCTTC. It encodes CASKPGTNIGNEQFF.

At least ten counts were recorded for this clone. The same CDR3 arises from other DNA sequences in this sample as well. The chain combines TRBV14 with TRBJ2-3, with 8 bases matching TRBD2. CDR1 SGHDN and CDR2 FVKESK come from the germline V gene. Losses at the gene ends were 6 bases for V and 6 bases for J; bases not matched to a gene: 14. The CDR3 spans 16 residues. The CDR3 region has the DNA TGTGCCAGCAGTCGCGGTCCGAGCGGGAGTTGGGATACGCAGTATTTT. It specifies CASSRGPSGSWDTQYF.

The chain is built from TRBV19 and TRBJ2-7; 10 positions match TRBD1. The CDR3 length is 16 residues. J was trimmed by 1 base and V by 9 bases; bases with no gene match: 12. The germline CDR1 and CDR2 sequences are LNHDA and SQIVND (reference sequence). CDR3: CASTLPDRGWSYEQYF. The CDR3 DNA sequence: TGTGCCAGCACCCTCCCGGACAGGGGGTGGTCCTACGAGCAGTACTTC.

This sequence joins TRBV27 and TRBJ2-3; 9 bases agree with TRBD1. Germline CDR1 MNHEY, CDR2 SMNVEV (reference sequence). After removal of 1 base from V and 13 bases from J, the junction contained 3 bases not matched to a gene. The CDR3 runs 12 residues. CDR3 sequence reads: CASSLLGQGEYF. The CDR3 bases are TGTGCCAGCAGTTTATTGGGACAGGGAGAGTATTTT.

The chain has TRBV4-3 and TRBJ2-5, with 8 bases fitting TRBD2. Germline-derived CDR1 and CDR2 are LGHNA and YSLEER. Trimming at V came to 1 base and at J to 1 base, leaving 5 bases not matched to a gene. The CDR3 runs to 16 residues. The CDR3 sequence is CASSQGLAGAQETQYF. CDR3 coding DNA: TGCGCCAGCAGCCAAGGTCTAGCGGGCGCCCAAGAGACCCAGTACTTC.

The genes are TRBV27 and TRBJ2-7, with unresolved D. CDR3 length: 14 residues. V gave up 3 bases and J gave up 0 bases, with 9 bases separating them. Germline V CDR1 and CDR2: MNHEY, SMNVEV (reference sequence). In DNA, the CDR3 is TGTGCCAGCAGTTTGAGGCGGACCTCCTACGAGCAGTACTTC. This sequence encodes CASSLRRTSYEQYF.

The chain has TRBV6-1 and TRBJ1-2; 11 nucleotides agree with TRBD1. This CDR3 spans 13 amino acids. V shed 5 bases, J shed 8 bases, and the junction held 4 bases outside the gene matches. Germline CDR1 MNHNS, CDR2 SASEGT. As DNA, the CDR3 is TGTGCCAGCAGTCCGGACAGGGGGCAAGGCTACACCTTC. Translating it yields CASSPDRGQGYTF.

The sample holds a few counts of this clone. The chain has TRBV5-1 and TRBJ1-1, with D possibly being TRBD1 (6 bases). Germline CDR1 SGHRS, CDR2 YFSETQ. This CDR3 spans 15 amino acids. Trimming took 1 base from V and 5 from J, leaving 15 bases between them. The CDR3 DNA reads TGCGCCAGCAGCTTGCAGGGGAGCGGGCAAACTGAAGCTTTCTTT. Its translation is CASSLQGSGQTEAFF.

The genes are TRBV30 and TRBJ2-7; D is possibly TRBD1 (5 bases). Germline assignment: CDR1 GTSNPN and CDR2 SVGIG (reference sequence). Trimming took 0 bases from V and 4 from J, leaving 16 bases between them. The CDR3 spans 15 residues. The CDR3 nucleotides read TGTGCCTGGAGTGTTCGCACAGGAATACTGTACGAGCAGTACTTC. Translated: CAWSVRTGILYEQYF.

The chain couples TRBV18 to TRBJ1-1; D is ambiguous. In germline, CDR1 is KGHSH, CDR2 LQKENI. The length of the CDR3 is 16 residues. V was shortened by 8 bases and J by 2 bases, with 21 bases between the two germline ends. The CDR3 spells CASTLHTQTQNTEAFF. The CDR3 nucleotides are TGTGCCAGCACCCTACACACTCAAACCCAAAACACTGAAGCTTTCTTT.

This clone was observed a handful of times. Since a much larger clone is just one base distant, this may be a read error. The chain joins TRBV27 to TRBJ2-7, with 9 bases matching TRBD1. The ends lost 5 bases at V and 2 bases at J; junction bases unmatched: 7. Germline CDR1 is MNHEY and CDR2 is SMNVEV (reference sequence). The length of the CDR3 is 15 residues. The CDR3 sequence: CASSPDRGNTYEQYF. CDR3 sequence (DNA): TGTGCCAGCAGTCCGGACAGGGGCAACACCTACGAGCAGTACTTC.

V gene TRBV25-1 combines with J gene TRBJ2-5; a weak D match, TRBD2 (6 bases). V was shortened by 8 bases and J by 9 bases, with 19 bases between the two germline ends. This CDR3 is 13 amino acids long. From germline, CDR1 is MGHDK and CDR2 SYGVNS. The chain's CDR3 is CASQLGTYGAQYF. CDR3 DNA sequence: TGTGCCAGCCAGCTTGGGACTTACGGAGCCCAGTACTTC. Variable domain in full (rest from reference TRBV25-1 and TRBJ2-5): EADIYQTPRYLVIGTGKKITLECSQTMGHDKMYWYQQDPGMELHLIHYSYGVNSTEKGDLSSESTVSRIRTEHFPLTLESARPSHTSQYLCASQLGTYGAQYFGPGTRLLVL.

The rearrangement uses TRBV28 and TRBJ2-3; D ambiguous. This CDR3 contains 12 residues. CDR1 and CDR2 from the germline V gene are MDHEN and SYDVKM. V lost 6 bases and J lost 6, with 10 bases in between. CDR3 region: CASRTDRDTQYF. The CDR3, as DNA: TGTGCCAGCAGGACGGACCGGGATACGCAGTATTTT. The full variable domain, its missing parts supplied by reference TRBV28 and TRBJ2-3, is DVKVTQSSRYLVKRTGEKVFLECVQDMDHENMFWYRQDPGLGLRLIYFSYDVKMKEKGDIPEGYSVSREKKERFSLILESASTNQTSMYLCASRTDRDTQYFGPGTRLTVL.

The chain combines TRBV19 with TRBJ2-1, with unresolved D. Germline V gives CDR1 LNHDA, CDR2 SQIVND (reference sequence). Trimming took 1 base from V and 0 from J, leaving 7 bases between them. This CDR3 comprises 15 residues. Here the CDR3 DNA reads TGTGCCAGTAGTATAGCTCGCCTCTCCTACAATGAGCAGTTCTTC. Translating it yields CASSIARLSYNEQFF.

V is TRBV7-2 and J is TRBJ2-3; tentatively, D is TRBD2 (6 bases). The CDR3 loop spans 15 amino acids. Germline V gene data show CDR1 as SGHTA and CDR2 as FQGNSA. V lost 10 bases to trimming and J lost 4 bases, with 21 bases between them. The CDR3 DNA sequence: TGTGCCACCTCCCCTTCCCGGGAGCGGGCAGATACGCAGTATTTT. This gives the protein CATSPSRERADTQYF. Filled out from reference TRBV7-2 and TRBJ2-3, the complete variable domain reads GAGVSQSPSNKVTEKGKDVELRCDPISGHTALYWYRQSLGQGLEFLIYFQGNSAPDKSGLPSDRFSAERTGGSVSTLTIQRTQQEDSAVYLCATSPSRERADTQYFGPGTRLTVL.

The sample holds a few counts of this clone. V usage is TRBV11-2 and J usage is TRBJ2-1, with 13 positions matching TRBD2. Per the germline V gene, CDR1 is SGHAT and CDR2 is FQNNGV. V shed 8 bases, J shed 5 bases, and the junction held 3 bases outside the gene matches. This CDR3 is built from 14 residues. The CDR3 reads CASGLAGADNEQFF. The CDR3 nucleotides read TGTGCCAGCGGACTAGCGGGAGCCGACAATGAGCAGTTCTTC.

J is TRBJ2-3 and V is TRBV7-9; the match to TRBD2 covers 11 bases. Germline V gives CDR1 SEHNR, CDR2 FQNEAQ (reference sequence). The ends lost 5 bases at V and 2 bases at J; junction bases unmatched: 6. This CDR3 has 16 residues. The CDR3 DNA reads TGTGCCAGCAGCCCGGGACTAGCGGCCTACACAGATACGCAGTATTTT. As protein: CASSPGLAAYTDTQYF.

This chain uses TRBV4-3 with TRBJ2-5; a possible D gene is TRBD2 (5 bases). The germline V and J ends were trimmed by 1 base and 5 bases, with 14 bases remaining between them. This CDR3 comprises 15 residues. Germline V gene sequence: CDR1 LGHNA, CDR2 YSLEER. Here the CDR3 reads CASSQVMNPGETQYF. The CDR3 DNA sequence: TGCGCCAGCAGCCAAGTGATGAACCCGGGGGAGACCCAGTACTTC.

The V call is TRBV7-3, the J call TRBJ2-2, with 7 bases matching TRBD1. The junction had 5 bases not matched to a gene; V was cut back by 5 bases and J by 2 bases. The CDR3 extends over 15 amino acids. Germline CDR1 is SGHTA and CDR2 is FQGTGA. For the CDR3, the DNA is TGTGCCAGCAGCCCAGGGACAGCAAACACCGGGGAGCTGTTTTTT. Amino acid sequence: CASSPGTANTGELFF.